This is a list of T cell receptor beta chains from one sample in a study of blood T cell repertoires in COVID-19. Assay: immunoSEQ multiplex PCR; the TCRdb copy retains only in-frame clones and omits some. The sample comprises roughly 310,000 clones, 90% of which are singletons, and around 2.6% rests with the top ten. The sample taken for sequencing was PBMCs or T cells enriched from blood (not recorded which). The source is a man in his 60s who had recovered from COVID-19. The CDR3 runs from the conserved cysteine through the conserved F or W. A D gene is named only where the DNA matches it firmly. Not every row has a clone size; where given, it reads once, few, many or a size class.

TRBV4-2	NA	TRBJ1-5	TRBD1	CASSQDLPTGGYQPQHF	TGTGCCAGCAGCCAAGATCTCCCTACAGGGGGTTATCAGCCCCAGCATTTT
TRBV7-8	NA	TRBJ1-5	NA	CASSLYSTDSNQPQHF	TGTGCCAGCAGCTTATACAGTACTGATAGCAATCAGCCCCAGCATTTT
TRBV10-3	NA	TRBJ1-2	TRBD1	CAISKRDSSYGYTF	TGTGCCATCAGTAAACGGGACAGCTCCTATGGCTACACCTTC
TRBV18	NA	TRBJ2-5	NA	CASSPRATGVIETQYF	TGTGCCAGCTCACCCCGGGCGACAGGAGTAATCGAGACCCAGTACTTC
TRBV9	NA	TRBJ2-2	NA	CASSVGGLPGELFF	TGTGCCAGCAGCGTAGGCGGGTTGCCCGGGGAGCTGTTTTTT
TRBV19	NA	TRBJ1-3	NA	CATSGGGRNTIYF	TGTGCCACCAGCGGGGGGGGCAGAAACACCATATATTTT
TRBV5-8	NA	TRBJ1-3	NA	CASSFNRAGVGGNTIYF	TGTGCCAGCAGCTTTAACAGGGCCGGAGTAGGAGGAAACACCATATATTTT
TRBV5-1	NA	TRBJ2-1	NA	CASSPMGASRTRRFF	TGCGCCAGCAGTCCAATGGGGGCCTCTCGCACGAGGCGGTTCTTC
TRBV7-9	NA	TRBJ1-4	TRBD1	CASSFTPGQHEKLFF	TGTGCCAGCAGCTTCACCCCGGGACAGCATGAAAAACTGTTTTTT
TRBV5-1	NA	TRBJ1-2	TRBD1	CASSPVSGQYGYTF	TGCGCCAGCAGCCCGGTCTCGGGACAGTATGGCTACACCTTC
TRBV23-1	NA	TRBJ2-5	NA	CASSQWLAQYF	TGCGCCAGCAGTCAATGGCTAGCCCAGTACTTC
TRBV9	NA	TRBJ2-3	NA	CASSPGSEDTQYF	TGTGCCAGCAGCCCCGGAAGCGAAGATACGCAGTATTTT
TRBV4-2	once	TRBJ2-7	TRBD1	CASSQERQGDYEQYF	TGTGCCAGCAGCCAAGAACGGCAGGGGGACTACGAGCAGTACTTC
TRBV6-5	NA	TRBJ1-5	NA	CASHPRVSNQPQHF	TGTGCCAGCCACCCGAGGGTTAGCAATCAGCCCCAGCATTTT
TRBV27	NA	TRBJ1-5	NA	CASSPPGRGQPQHF	TGTGCCAGCAGCCCCCCCGGACGGGGTCAGCCCCAGCATTTT
TRBV9	NA	TRBJ2-7	TRBD1	CASSRGTGGRSSYEQYF	TGTGCCAGCAGCAGAGGGACAGGGGGCCGTTCTTCCTACGAGCAGTACTTC
TRBV3-1/TRBV3-2	NA	TRBJ2-1	TRBD2	CASSNTLGAGGNNEQFF	TGTGCCAGCAGCAACACCCTGGGGGCGGGAGGGAACAATGAGCAGTTCTTC
TRBV21-1	NA	TRBJ1-5	NA	CASSKSHPHQPQHF	TGTGCCAGCAGCAAAAGCCACCCCCATCAGCCCCAGCATTTT
TRBV19	few	TRBJ1-6	TRBD1	CASRQGAESPLHF	TGTGCCAGTAGGCAGGGGGCAGAATCACCCCTCCACTTT
TRBV5-1	NA	TRBJ1-3	TRBD1	CASSRSGTGENTIYF	TGCGCCAGCAGTCGCTCCGGGACAGGGGAAAACACCATATATTTT
TRBV7-9	NA	TRBJ1-4	TRBD1	CASTPDRSEKLFF	TGTGCCAGCACCCCGGACAGGAGTGAAAAACTGTTTTTT
TRBV15	NA	TRBJ1-5	TRBD1	CATSKRTKTGFGQPQHF	TGTGCCACCAGCAAGCGAACGAAGACAGGGTTTGGTCAGCCCCAGCATTTT
TRBV6-2/TRBV6-3	NA	TRBJ1-1	TRBD1	CASSYGLSDRGSAEAFF	TGTGCCAGCAGTTACGGACTATCCGACAGGGGAAGCGCTGAAGCTTTCTTT
TRBV6-5	NA	TRBJ1-1	NA	CASSYWDIRNTEAFF	TGTGCCAGCAGTTACTGGGACATCAGGAACACTGAAGCTTTCTTT
TRBV11-2	once	TRBJ2-7	TRBD2	CASSSGTSGSRYF	TGTGCCAGCAGCTCAGGGACTAGCGGGAGCCGCTACTTC
TRBV24-1	NA	TRBJ1-2	NA	CATSAGLYGYTF	TGTGCCACCAGTGCTGGCCTTTATGGCTACACCTTC
TRBV19	NA	TRBJ1-2	NA	CASSILPGSGYTF	TGTGCCAGTAGTATCCTCCCAGGGTCTGGCTACACCTTC
TRBV5-4	NA	TRBJ1-4	NA	CASSLSGTGIFEKLFF	TGTGCCAGCAGCTTGTCGGGTACGGGGATCTTCGAAAAACTGTTTTTT
TRBV19	NA	TRBJ1-1	TRBD1	CASSMDRLEAFF	TGTGCCAGTAGTATGGACAGGCTTGAAGCTTTCTTT
TRBV2	NA	TRBJ1-1	NA	CASETQGLNTEAFF	TGTGCCAGCGAGACGCAGGGTCTGAACACTGAAGCTTTCTTT
TRBV28	once	TRBJ1-2	NA	CASSLPGFRGYTF	TGTGCCAGCAGTTTACCAGGGTTTAGGGGCTACACCTTC
TRBV18	NA	TRBJ1-1	NA	CASSLSPPGSTEAFF	TGTGCCAGCTCACTTAGCCCCCCGGGTAGCACTGAAGCTTTCTTT
TRBV19	NA	TRBJ1-4	NA	CASSTGARTNEKLFF	TGTGCCAGTAGTACCGGAGCACGGACTAATGAAAAACTGTTTTTT
TRBV19	NA	TRBJ1-4	NA	CASSTQGRGEKLFF	TGTGCCAGTTCCACTCAGGGAAGAGGTGAAAAACTGTTTTTT
TRBV12-3/TRBV12-4	NA	TRBJ1-5	NA	CASTGPGEPQHF	TGTGCCAGCACCGGGCCCGGGGAGCCCCAGCATTTT
TRBV21-1	NA	TRBJ1-5	NA	CASSWVGQGPQPQHF	TGTGCCAGCAGTTGGGTGGGACAGGGTCCTCAGCCCCAGCATTTT
TRBV2	NA	TRBJ1-2	TRBD1	CASSLLPGQGDGYTF	TGTGCCAGCAGCCTCTTACCGGGACAGGGGGACGGCTACACCTTC
TRBV11-2	once	TRBJ2-1	NA	CASSLGQLSYNEQFF	TGTGCCAGCAGCCTAGGACAGCTCTCCTACAATGAGCAGTTCTTC
TRBV15	once	TRBJ2-1	NA	CATSNRKGGDYYYEQFF	TGTGCCACCAGCAACAGAAAGGGGGGGGACTACTACTATGAGCAGTTCTTC
TRBV7-2	NA	TRBJ2-1	NA	CASSPRVQGFYNEQFF	TGTGCCAGCAGCCCCCGGGTACAGGGTTTCTACAATGAGCAGTTCTTC
TRBV11-3	NA	TRBJ2-2	NA	CASSSFRVGELFF	TGTGCCAGCAGCTCGTTCCGAGTCGGGGAGCTGTTTTTT